The 21 T cell receptor beta chains below come from one sample, sequenced in a study of T-cell memory formation after mild COVID-19. TCRdb re-analysed the 5' RACE reads in MiXCR, keeping a single row per CDR3 protein. The sample yields about 14,000 distinct CDR3 sequences, roughly a fifth seen once. What was sequenced was PBMCs or a T cell subset sorted from them (not recorded which). Receptors were obtained from an adult woman who had mild COVID-19 (a few samples of this study predate the infection). Cell type and time point are not known.

V and J are TRBV7-8 and TRBJ2-7; TRBD1 aligns across 9 bases. Germline values: CDR1 SGHVS, CDR2 FQNEAQ. This CDR3 comprises 16 residues. Trimming cost V 0 bases and J 3 bases; bases outside gene matches: 6. The CDR3 bases are TGTGCCAGCAGCTTAGCGCTGGAGACAGGGGGCTACGAGCAGTACTTC. Its protein product is CASSLALETGGYEQYF.

The CDR3 sequence: CASSPGVQETQYF. The CDR3 DNA sequence: TGTGCCAGCTCACCAGGGGTCCAAGAGACCCAGTACTTC. The chain couples TRBV18 to TRBJ2-5; no reliable D call. Germline loops: CDR1 KGHSH, CDR2 LQKENI. The germline V and J ends were trimmed by 2 bases and 1 base, with 5 bases remaining between them. The CDR3 has 13 residues.

In its sample, this clonotype was seen many times. This chain joins TRBV5-1 and TRBJ1-2; D gene uncertain. The CDR3 extends over 12 amino acids. Trimming pared 0 bases from V and 12 bases from J, leaving 12 bases between. Germline assignment: CDR1 SGHRS and CDR2 YFSETQ. This chain's CDR3 is CASSLAVVLHTF. The CDR3 nucleotides read TGCGCCAGCAGCTTGGCCGTCGTTCTTCACACCTTC.

This clonotype was seen at least ten times. V and J are TRBV19 and TRBJ1-2, with 7 positions matching TRBD1. The V segment lost 7 bases and the J segment 10 bases; nucleotides outside the gene matches: 15. The CDR3 loop spans 14 amino acids. Germline values: CDR1 LNHDA, CDR2 SQIVND (reference sequence). The CDR3 here is CASTVTTGLSAYTF. CDR3 in DNA: TGTGCCAGTACCGTCACGACAGGGTTGAGTGCCTACACCTTC.

The table lists this clonotype with a few counts. This chain joins TRBV7-9 and TRBJ1-2; TRBD1 is a possible D gene (6 bases). The length of the CDR3 is 14 residues. In germline, CDR1 is SEHNR, CDR2 FQNEAQ (reference sequence). Trimming left V 5 bases short and J 6 bases short, with 16 bases between. The CDR3 DNA sequence: TGTGCCAGCAGCCTCACAGGGCTAAGGGATGGCTACACCTTC. The encoded protein is CASSLTGLRDGYTF.

Many counts were recorded for this clonotype. The V gene is TRBV27, the J gene TRBJ1-6; D is unresolved. The germline gives CDR1 MNHEY, CDR2 SMNVEV (reference sequence). Trimming pared 4 bases from V and 0 bases from J, leaving 13 bases between. The length of the CDR3 is 17 residues. The CDR3 sequence is CASSWVPKSSYNSPLHF. CDR3 nucleotides: TGTGCCAGCAGTTGGGTCCCGAAGAGCTCCTATAATTCACCCCTCCACTTT.

This clonotype occurred many times. This chain joins TRBV15 and TRBJ1-1, with D perhaps matching TRBD1 (5 bases). Germline V gene sequence: CDR1 LNHNV, CDR2 YYDKDF (reference sequence). The length of the CDR3 is 15 residues. V was clipped by 1 base and J by 2 bases, with 11 bases between them. CDR3 sequence reads: CATSRVDSLNTEAFF. The CDR3 DNA reads as TGTGCCACCAGCAGAGTTGACAGTCTAAACACTGAAGCTTTCTTT.

Ten or more counts support this clonotype. The chain is built from TRBV29-1 and TRBJ2-1; TRBD1 matches at 8 bases. This CDR3 is 14 amino acids long. Germline values: CDR1 SQVTM, CDR2 ANQGSEA. V lost 4 bases, J lost 8 bases, and 10 bases stayed unmatched. The CDR3 coding sequence is TGCAGCGTTGGGATAACAGGGGGAGTGGATGAGCAGTTCTTC. It translates to CSVGITGGVDEQFF.

This sequence joins TRBV15 and TRBJ2-5; no reliable D call. V lost 0 bases and J lost 1, with 9 bases in between. Germline CDR1 and CDR2: LNHNV and YYDKDF (reference sequence). The CDR3 sequence is 15 residues long. CDR3 sequence reads: CATSRDRRPQETQYF. DNA of the CDR3: TGTGCCACCAGCAGAGATCGGCGGCCCCAAGAGACCCAGTACTTC.

V usage is TRBV9 and J usage is TRBJ2-1, with 11 bases aligning to TRBD2. Germline lookup yields CDR1 SGDLS and CDR2 YYNGEE. V lost 3 bases to trimming and J lost 6 bases; unmatched junction nucleotides: 8. This CDR3 contains 16 residues. The CDR3 is CASSALLAGARNEQFF. CDR3 DNA sequence: TGTGCCAGCAGCGCCCTACTAGCGGGAGCCCGCAATGAGCAGTTCTTC.

The gene calls are TRBV25-1 and TRBJ1-2; a possible D gene is TRBD1 (5 bases). Germline assignment: CDR1 MGHDK and CDR2 SYGVNS. The CDR3 contains 22 residues. The ends were cut back, 0 bases at V and 0 bases at J, with 29 bases in the middle. CDR3 protein: CASSEYFWDQSRQPLTNYGYTF. CDR3 sequence (DNA): TGTGCCAGCAGTGAATATTTCTGGGACCAATCTAGACAGCCGCTTACTAACTATGGCTACACCTTC.

This clonotype was seen repeatedly, ten times or more. The genes are TRBV5-1 and TRBJ1-4; D is unresolved. The length of the CDR3 is 17 residues. V lost 4 bases, J lost 0 bases, and 16 bases lay in between. Germline V CDR1 and CDR2: SGHRS, YFSETQ. This CDR3 reads CASSPNWEAATNEKLFF. As DNA, the CDR3 is TGCGCCAGCAGCCCCAATTGGGAGGCAGCAACTAATGAAAAACTGTTTTTT.

In this sample, this clonotype turned up many times. Here the CDR3 reads CASSNGGSSADTQYF. CDR3 DNA: TGTGCCAGCAGCAATGGCGGGAGTTCTGCAGATACGCAGTATTTT. The chain carries TRBV6-5 and TRBJ2-3; 7 bases are shared with TRBD2. This CDR3 has 15 amino acids. Germline V gives CDR1 MNHEY, CDR2 SVGAGI. Losses at the gene ends were 6 bases for V and 4 bases for J; bases not matched to a gene: 10.

This clonotype was seen at least ten times. This chain uses TRBV7-9 with TRBJ1-2; D is undetermined. The CDR3 consists of 13 residues. Germline V lookup: CDR1 SEHNR, CDR2 FQNEAQ (reference sequence). V gave up 4 bases and J gave up 3 bases, with 9 bases separating them. In nucleotides, the CDR3 is TGTGCCAGCAGCTCGGAGGGCTACTATGGCTACACCTTC. Amino acids: CASSSEGYYGYTF. The full variable domain, completed using reference TRBV7-9 and TRBJ1-2, is DTGVSQNPRHKITKRGQNVTFRCDPISEHNRLYWYRQTLGQGPEFLTYFQNEAQLEKSRLLSDRFSAERPKGSFSTLEIQRTEQGDSAMYLCASSSEGYYGYTFGSGTRLTVV.

Many counts were recorded for this clonotype. The rearrangement uses TRBV6-5 and TRBJ1-4, with D possibly matching TRBD1 (6 bases). Deletions cut 0 bases from V and 7 bases from J, with 21 bases between. This CDR3 contains 18 residues. CDR1 and CDR2 from the germline V gene are MNHEY and SVGAGI. This chain's CDR3 is CASSYSGHPRGTSEKLFF. CDR3 coding DNA: TGTGCCAGCAGTTACTCCGGACACCCTAGGGGGACGTCTGAAAAACTGTTTTTT.

The table lists this clonotype with many counts. J is TRBJ2-1 and V is TRBV15; 7 nucleotides match TRBD2. Germline CDR1 reads LNHNV; CDR2 reads YYDKDF (reference sequence). The CDR3 is made up of 14 amino acids. The V and J ends lost 0 bases and 8 bases, in that order; junction bases with no gene match: 4. The CDR3 protein is CATSRDRRGYEQFF. The CDR3 DNA follows: TGTGCCACCAGCAGAGATAGGCGGGGGTATGAGCAGTTCTTC.

This clonotype was observed many times. This sequence joins TRBV9 and TRBJ2-2; D is unclear. The CDR3 is 19 residues long. Germline V CDR1 and CDR2: SGDLS, YYNGEE. The V gene lost 4 bases and the J gene lost 2 bases, with 24 bases spanning the gap. The CDR3: CASSPRLTQWTANTGELFF. For the CDR3, the DNA is TGTGCCAGCAGCCCACGTTTAACGCAGTGGACGGCTAACACCGGGGAGCTGTTTTTT.

This clonotype was seen repeatedly, ten times or more. This sequence joins TRBV6-5 and TRBJ2-3, with D possibly matching TRBD1 (5 bases). This CDR3 comprises 15 residues. Germline V gives CDR1 MNHEY, CDR2 SVGAGI. Deletions cut 6 bases from V and 5 bases from J, with 18 bases between. The CDR3 sequence is CASRLGYGAQDTQYF. The CDR3 bases are TGTGCCAGCAGGCTTGGTTATGGGGCCCAAGATACGCAGTATTTT.

This clonotype was observed many times. The V call is TRBV18, the J call TRBJ2-7; D not certain. This CDR3 comprises 13 residues. Germline V CDR1 and CDR2: KGHSH, LQKENI. Between the trimmed V and J ends, which lost 2 bases and 1 base, there was a span of 6 bases. CDR3 nucleotide sequence: TGTGCCAGCTCACCAGGGGAATCCTACGAGCAGTACTTC. Amino acid sequence: CASSPGESYEQYF.

Ten or more counts support this clonotype. The gene calls are TRBV5-6 and TRBJ2-1; the D is unclear. The V gene's germline CDR1 is SGHDT and CDR2 YYEEEE. This CDR3 has 12 residues. V gave up 0 bases and J gave up 8 bases, with 6 bases separating them. CDR3 coding DNA: TGTGCCAGCAGCTTGGTGAGTTATGAGCAGTTCTTC. It encodes CASSLVSYEQFF.

This clonotype showed up many times. This rearrangement joins TRBV18 to TRBJ2-3; TRBD2 aligns across 10 bases. V trimming: 6 bases; J trimming: 0 bases; junction bases outside the gene matches: 6. Germline assignment: CDR1 KGHSH and CDR2 LQKENI. This CDR3 has 16 residues. CDR3 DNA: TGTGCCAGCTCCCTAGCGGGGGTAGCTAGCACAGATACGCAGTATTTT. Amino acids: CASSLAGVASTDTQYF.